The 30 T cell receptor beta chains below all came from one sample that was sequenced in a study of siplizumab effects on memory and regulatory T cells. Clones were sequenced by immunoSEQ multiplex PCR, and TCRdb holds only the in-frame ones, with some missing. The sample yields approximately 84,000 clones, 85% to 95% seen once. The sample was CD8+ T cells sorted from blood. These receptors were obtained from a human donor in good health.

The chain is built from TRBV6-5 and TRBJ2-4, with D possibly called TRBD1 or TRBD2 (5 bases each). The V and J ends lost 5 bases and 4 bases respectively, with 12 bases between them. Germline V lookup: CDR1 MNHEY, CDR2 SVGAGI. CDR3 length: 14 residues. CDR3 in DNA: TGTGCCAGCAGTCCTGGGACGGAAAAAAACATTCAGTACTTC. Its translation is CASSPGTEKNIQYF.

This chain links TRBV7-9 with TRBJ2-1; TRBD2 matches 10 bases. The CDR3 loop spans 17 amino acids. The trim removed 5 bases at V and 1 base at J, leaving 8 bases unmatched. CDR1 SEHNR and CDR2 FQNEAQ come from the germline V gene (reference sequence). CDR3: CASSRPLLAGSYNEQFF. CDR3 nucleotide sequence: TGTGCCAGCAGCCGTCCCCTACTAGCGGGGTCCTACAATGAGCAGTTCTTC.

The V call is TRBV21-1, the J call TRBJ2-2; the DNA was not compared with TRBD1, the D call given in the table. TRBV21-1 corresponds to a pseudogene. This CDR3 is built from 15 residues. DNA of the CDR3: TGTGCCAGCGGGGATCGAGGGACAGGGGATGGGGAGCTGTTTTTT. As protein: CASGDRGTGDGELFF.

The rearrangement joins TRBV2 to TRBJ1-2, with D perhaps TRBD1 (6 bases). The CDR3 contains 13 residues. Germline values: CDR1 SNHLY, CDR2 FYNNEI. The V gene lost 5 bases and the J gene lost 4 bases, with 11 bases spanning the gap. The CDR3: CASSLRDTYGYTF. Written as DNA, the CDR3 is TGTGCCAGCAGTCTTAGGGACACCTATGGCTACACCTTC.

The V gene is TRBV4-1, the J gene TRBJ1-2, with D possibly being TRBD1 (5 bases). Trimming shortened V by 2 bases and J by 14 bases, and 18 bases separated the two germline ends. The CDR3 is made up of 13 amino acids. CDR1 is MGHRA and CDR2 is YSYEKL in the germline V gene. The CDR3 region has the DNA TGCGCCAGCAGCCAAACGGGGGAAAGGACCTGGACCTTC. Translating gives CASSQTGERTWTF.

This clone appeared a single time. The chain employs TRBV30 and TRBJ1-2, with TRBD1 identical over 8 bases. V shed 2 bases and J 4 bases; nucleotides not matched to a gene: 3. CDR1 GTSNPN and CDR2 SVGIG come from the germline V gene (reference sequence). The CDR3 is 13 residues long. The CDR3 nucleotides are TGTGCCTGGAGTTCAGGGGGCGGCTATGGCTACACCTTC. It translates to CAWSSGGGYGYTF.

This rearrangement joins TRBV7-9 to TRBJ2-3; D unclear. This CDR3 has 13 residues. Trimming removed 2 bases from V and 2 bases from J, with 5 bases in between. The germline V gene has CDR1 SEHNR and CDR2 FQNEAQ (reference sequence). The CDR3 region has the DNA TGTGCCAGCAGCTTAACTACCACAGATACGCAGTATTTT. Amino acids: CASSLTTTDTQYF.

The chain links TRBV4-2 to TRBJ2-5, with unresolved D. Germline CDR1 is LGHNA and CDR2 is YNFKEQ. Trimming stripped 5 bases from V and 0 bases from J, with 13 bases between. The CDR3 is 15 amino acids. CDR3 sequence reads: CASSSPTTYQETQYF. The CDR3 DNA reads as TGTGCCAGCAGCTCGCCGACAACGTACCAAGAGACCCAGTACTTC.

The V call is TRBV19, the J call TRBJ1-2; D not resolved. Deletions cut 0 bases from V and 6 bases from J, with 14 bases between. This CDR3 is 15 amino acids long. CDR1 is LNHDA and CDR2 is SQIVND in the germline V gene (reference sequence). The CDR3 nucleotides are TGTGCCAGTAGTATAGATCTGCGGGGAATGGATGGCTACACCTTC. Translated, it gives CASSIDLRGMDGYTF.

The J gene is TRBJ2-7, the V gene TRBV7-8; 8 nucleotides agree with TRBD1. With 5 bases clipped from V and 5 bases from J, the junction kept 8 bases outside the gene matches. The CDR3 extends over 14 amino acids. Germline V gene lookup returns CDR1 SGHVS and CDR2 FQNEAQ. CDR3 bases: TGTGCCAGCAGCGGACAGGGAAAGCTCCACGAGCAGTACTTC. It translates to CASSGQGKLHEQYF.

This rearrangement joins TRBV6-5 to TRBJ1-4; possible D gene TRBD1, 6 bases. CDR1 and CDR2 (germline): MNHEY, SVGAGI. The CDR3 sequence is 16 residues long. Trimming pared 0 bases from V and 3 bases from J, leaving 11 bases between. CDR3 loop: CASSYSWGPANEKLFF. CDR3 in DNA: TGTGCCAGCAGTTACTCGTGGGGGCCAGCTAATGAAAAACTGTTTTTT.

V usage is TRBV2 and J usage is TRBJ2-1; possibly TRBD1 or TRBD2 for D (5 bases each). Germline assignment: CDR1 SNHLY and CDR2 FYNNEI. Trimming stripped 8 bases from V and 4 bases from J, with 18 bases between. The CDR3 totals 15 residues. CDR3 in amino acids: CASGGATRNYNEQFF. The CDR3 DNA sequence: TGTGCCAGCGGGGGAGCGACCCGAAATTACAATGAGCAGTTCTTC.

The rearrangement joins TRBV19 to TRBJ2-2; 7 bases are shared with TRBD2. This CDR3 spans 15 amino acids. Trimming cost V 3 bases and J 4 bases; bases outside gene matches: 5. In germline, CDR1 is LNHDA, CDR2 SQIVND (reference sequence). The CDR3 is CASSMAGVFTGELFF. CDR3 in DNA: TGTGCCAGTAGTATGGCGGGAGTGTTCACCGGGGAGCTGTTTTTT.

The genes are TRBV9 and TRBJ2-4, with 11 positions matching TRBD2. The trim removed 2 bases at V and 1 base at J, leaving 14 bases unmatched. CDR1 is SGDLS and CDR2 is YYNGEE in the germline V gene. This CDR3 is built from 20 residues. CDR3 sequence reads: CASSVGDGTSGIGAKNIQYF. The CDR3 nucleotides are TGTGCCAGCAGCGTTGGGGACGGGACTAGCGGAATAGGGGCCAAAAACATTCAGTACTTC.

The chain joins TRBV11-2 to TRBJ2-7; 7 bases are a match to TRBD2. The germline V gene encodes CDR1 SGHAT and CDR2 FQNNGV. V gave up 4 bases and J gave up 3 bases; unmatched junction bases: 12. The CDR3 covers 16 residues. Written as DNA, the CDR3 is TGTGCCAGCAGCTCGGATATGGGGCGGGAGTACTACGAGCAGTACTTC. Encoded protein: CASSSDMGREYYEQYF.

The V gene is TRBV11-3, the J gene TRBJ2-5; D not certain. The germline CDR1 and CDR2 sequences are SGHNT and YENEEA. Trimming shortened V by 2 bases and J by 1 base, and 5 bases separated the two germline ends. This CDR3 is 13 amino acids long. The CDR3 reads CASSLRGQETQYF. CDR3 coding DNA: TGTGCCAGCAGCTTACGCGGCCAAGAGACCCAGTACTTC.

The J gene is TRBJ2-5, the V gene TRBV19; D possibly corresponds to TRBD1 (6 bases). The CDR3 extends over 13 amino acids. Germline V gene sequence: CDR1 LNHDA, CDR2 SQIVND (reference sequence). The V end was cut by 3 bases, the J end by 5 bases, with 10 bases between. CDR3 in amino acids: CASSIWQGETQYF. As DNA, the CDR3 is TGTGCCAGTAGTATCTGGCAGGGGGAGACCCAGTACTTC. Filled out from reference TRBV19 and TRBJ2-5, the complete variable domain reads DGGITQSPKYLFRKEGQNVTLSCEQNLNHDAMYWYRQDPGQGLRLIYYSQIVNDFQKGDIAEGYSVSREKKESFPLTVTSAQKNPTAFYLCASSIWQGETQYFGPGTRLLVL.

The CDR3, as DNA: TGTGCCAGCAGCGTAGTAGGGACTAGCGTACACGAGCAGTACTTC. It encodes CASSVVGTSVHEQYF. V usage is TRBV9 and J usage is TRBJ2-7; 10 positions match TRBD2. Germline V gene data show CDR1 as SGDLS and CDR2 as YYNGEE. There are 15 residues in the CDR3. Trimming cost V 0 bases and J 5 bases; bases outside gene matches: 5.

The J gene is TRBJ2-7, the V gene TRBV28; TRBD2 agrees at 10 bases. Per the germline V gene, CDR1 is MDHEN and CDR2 is SYDVKM. The J segment lost 4 bases and the V segment lost 5 bases, leaving 5 bases of the junction unmatched. This CDR3 contains 14 residues. The CDR3 loop is CASSPSGREYEQYF. CDR3 in DNA: TGTGCCAGCAGTCCTAGCGGGAGAGAATACGAGCAGTACTTC.

The V call is TRBV9, the J call TRBJ2-7, with 7 bases matching TRBD1. Trimming took 4 bases from V and 3 from J; bases not matched to a gene: 4. The CDR3 runs 13 residues. CDR1 is SGDLS and CDR2 is YYNGEE in the germline V gene. The CDR3 DNA reads as TGTGCCAGCAGCCCCCGGGACAGCTACGAGCAGTACTTC. Its translation: CASSPRDSYEQYF.

This chain links TRBV19 with TRBJ1-5; the D is unclear. Trimming removed 0 bases from V and 5 bases from J, with 23 bases in between. The CDR3 has 19 residues. Germline V gene lookup returns CDR1 LNHDA and CDR2 SQIVND (reference sequence). The CDR3 bases are TGTGCCAGTAGTATAGATCGCCTTAGAGAGGGCAGCGCTTATCAGCCCCAGCATTTT. Amino acids: CASSIDRLREGSAYQPQHF. The variable domain in full, completed from reference TRBV19 and TRBJ1-5, reads DGGITQSPKYLFRKEGQNVTLSCEQNLNHDAMYWYRQDPGQGLRLIYYSQIVNDFQKGDIAEGYSVSREKKESFPLTVTSAQKNPTAFYLCASSIDRLREGSAYQPQHFGDGTRLSIL.

The chain has TRBV2 and TRBJ2-3; the match to TRBD1 covers 7 bases. The CDR3 covers 15 residues. Germline loops: CDR1 SNHLY, CDR2 FYNNEI. V was clipped by 3 bases and J by 4 bases; unmatched bases: 7. The DNA of the CDR3 is TGTGCCAGCAGTGACGAACAGGGGTTGGCAGATACGCAGTATTTT. Its protein product is CASSDEQGLADTQYF.

This chain joins TRBV6-5 and TRBJ2-7, with 7 bases fitting TRBD1. CDR1 is MNHEY and CDR2 is SVGAGI in the germline V gene. V lost 2 bases to trimming and J lost 2 bases; unmatched junction nucleotides: 3. The CDR3 sequence is 14 residues long. CDR3 sequence: CASSYAGGPYEQYF. The CDR3 DNA reads TGTGCCAGCAGTTACGCAGGGGGACCCTACGAGCAGTACTTC.

V gene TRBV6-6 combines with J gene TRBJ2-7, with D possibly being TRBD1 or TRBD2 (5 bases each). Germline-derived CDR1 and CDR2 are MNHNY and SVGAGI (reference sequence). V was shortened by 6 bases and J by 3 bases, with 12 bases between the two germline ends. The CDR3 consists of 13 residues. In nucleotides, the CDR3 is TGTGCCAGCAGCTCCGCTGGGGGCTACGAGCAGTACTTC. Translation gives CASSSAGGYEQYF.

On this clone: It is unclear where the CDR3 begins or ends on the DNA, so no DNA is shown, and the CDR3 is as TCRdb lists it. V gene TRBV12-2 combines with J gene TRBJ1-2; the table calls TRBD1, which could not be checked here. TRBV12-2 is an annotated pseudogene. The length of the CDR3 is 14 amino acids, counting both ends. This CDR3 reads CASRPVGQGSGYTF.

The V gene is TRBV5-6, the J gene TRBJ1-2, with 8 bases fitting TRBD1. Germline loops: CDR1 SGHDT, CDR2 YYEEEE. The trim removed 3 bases at V and 6 bases at J, leaving 7 bases unmatched. The CDR3 consists of 14 residues. The CDR3 region is CASSYGTGHDGYTF. The CDR3, as DNA: TGTGCCAGCAGCTATGGGACAGGTCACGATGGCTACACCTTC.

This chain links TRBV29-1 with TRBJ1-2; 8 bases align to TRBD1. Germline CDR1 reads SQVTM; CDR2 reads ANQGSEA. V gave up 5 bases and J gave up 7 bases; unmatched junction bases: 12. The CDR3 totals 14 residues. The CDR3 spells CSVPPTGGTGGYTF. CDR3 nucleotide sequence: TGCAGCGTTCCTCCAACAGGGGGAACCGGTGGCTACACCTTC.

The V and J genes are TRBV7-6 and TRBJ2-7; the match to TRBD2 covers 12 bases. This CDR3 has 14 amino acids. The junction had 1 base not matched to a gene; V was cut back by 3 bases and J by 4 bases. Germline-derived CDR1 and CDR2 are SGHVS and FNYEAQ. CDR3 sequence (DNA): TGTGCCAGCAGCTTCGGGACTAGCGGGTACGAGCAGTACTTC. Encoded protein: CASSFGTSGYEQYF. Using reference TRBV7-6 and TRBJ2-7 for the parts outside the CDR3, the full variable domain is GAGVSQSPRYKVTKRGQDVALRCDPISGHVSLYWYRQALGQGPEFLTYFNYEAQQDKSGLPNDRFSAERPEGSISTLTIQRTEQRDSAMYRCASSFGTSGYEQYFGPGTRLTVT.

The rearrangement uses TRBV5-8 and TRBJ2-5, with 11 nucleotides matching TRBD1. The germline V gene has CDR1 SGHTS and CDR2 YDEGEE. The CDR3 has 15 amino acids. V shed 1 base, J shed 5 bases, and the junction held 4 bases outside the gene matches. This CDR3 is CASSLRTGGFETQYF. CDR3 coding DNA: TGTGCCAGCAGCTTGCGGACAGGGGGCTTTGAGACCCAGTACTTC.

This clone was observed a single time. The J gene is TRBJ2-7, the V gene TRBV28; 7 nucleotides line up with TRBD1. The CDR3 sequence is 16 residues long. Germline V lookup: CDR1 MDHEN, CDR2 SYDVKM. With V trimmed by 4 bases and J by 5 bases, 14 bases remained unmatched. Here the CDR3 DNA reads TGTGCCAGCAGTTCAGTAAGGACAGGACAACCGAACGAGCAGTACTTC. This gives the protein CASSSVRTGQPNEQYF.